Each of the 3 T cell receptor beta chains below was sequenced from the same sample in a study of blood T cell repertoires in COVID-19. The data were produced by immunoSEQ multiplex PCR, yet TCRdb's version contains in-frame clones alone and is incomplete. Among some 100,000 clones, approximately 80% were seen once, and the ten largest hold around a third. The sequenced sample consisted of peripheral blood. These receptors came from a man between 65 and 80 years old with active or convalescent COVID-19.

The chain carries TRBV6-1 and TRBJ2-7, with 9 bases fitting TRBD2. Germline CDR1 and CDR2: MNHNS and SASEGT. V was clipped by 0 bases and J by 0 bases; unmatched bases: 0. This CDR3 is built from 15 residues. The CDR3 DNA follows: TGTGCCAGCAGTGAAGCTAGCGGGAGCTCCTACGAGCAGTACTTC. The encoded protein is CASSEASGSSYEQYF.

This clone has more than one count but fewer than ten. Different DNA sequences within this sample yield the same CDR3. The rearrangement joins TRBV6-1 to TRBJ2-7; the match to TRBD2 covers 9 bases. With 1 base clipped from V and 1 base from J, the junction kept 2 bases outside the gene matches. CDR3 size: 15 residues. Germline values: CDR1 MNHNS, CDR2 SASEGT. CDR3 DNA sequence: TGTGCCAGCAGTGAAGGTCTAGCGGGGTCCTACGAGCAGTACTTC. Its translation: CASSEGLAGSYEQYF.

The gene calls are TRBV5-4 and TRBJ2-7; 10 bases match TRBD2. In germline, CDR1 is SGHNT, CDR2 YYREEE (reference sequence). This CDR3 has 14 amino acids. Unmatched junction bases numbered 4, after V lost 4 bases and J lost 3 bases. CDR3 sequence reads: CASSGGTSVYEQYF. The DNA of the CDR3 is TGTGCCAGCAGCGGCGGGACTAGCGTCTACGAGCAGTACTTC.